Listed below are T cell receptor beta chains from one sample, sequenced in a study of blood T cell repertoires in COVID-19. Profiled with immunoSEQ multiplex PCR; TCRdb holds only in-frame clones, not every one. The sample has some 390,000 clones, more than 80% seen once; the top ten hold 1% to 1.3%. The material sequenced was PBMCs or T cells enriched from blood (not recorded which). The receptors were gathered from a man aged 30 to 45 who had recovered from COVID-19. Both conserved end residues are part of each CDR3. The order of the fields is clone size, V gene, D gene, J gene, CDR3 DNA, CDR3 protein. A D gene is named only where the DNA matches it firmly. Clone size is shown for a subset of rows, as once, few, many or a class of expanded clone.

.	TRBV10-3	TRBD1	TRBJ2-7	TGTGCCACCCGGACAGGGGGCGACGAGCAGTACTTC	CATRTGGDEQYF
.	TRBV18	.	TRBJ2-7	TGTGCCAGCTCGCTTCAGGCGAACAACTACGAGCAGTACTTC	CASSLQANNYEQYF
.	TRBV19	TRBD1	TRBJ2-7	TGTGCCAGTAGTACAGGACAGGCCCCGCTGGCCGAGCAGTACTTC	CASSTGQAPLAEQYF
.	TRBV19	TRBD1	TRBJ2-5	TGTGCCAGTAGTACCCGACAGGGAGAGACCCAGTACTTC	CASSTRQGETQYF
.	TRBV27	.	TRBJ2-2	TGTGCCAGCTCAAATAGCGACCCGAACACCGGGGAGCTGTTTTTT	CASSNSDPNTGELFF
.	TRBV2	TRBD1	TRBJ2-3	TGTGCCAGCAGTGAAAGACAGGGAAAGAAAACGCAGTATTTT	CASSERQGKKTQYF
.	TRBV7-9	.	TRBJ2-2	TGTGCCAGCCTTCGGGGTAGGAACACCGGGGAGCTGTTTTTT	CASLRGRNTGELFF
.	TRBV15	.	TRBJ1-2	TGTGCCACCAGCAGAGACAGGGTAAACTATGGCTACACCTTC	CATSRDRVNYGYTF
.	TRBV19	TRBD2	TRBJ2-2	TGTGCCAGTAGAAGTTTAGCGGGAGGCACCGGGGAGCTGTTTTTT	CASRSLAGGTGELFF
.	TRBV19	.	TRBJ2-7	TGTGCCAGTAAGACGCCAGGGAATTTGGACGAGCAGTACTTC	CASKTPGNLDEQYF
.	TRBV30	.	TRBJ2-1	TGTGCCTGGGACGGTGACAGATACAATGAGCAGTTCTTC	CAWDGDRYNEQFF
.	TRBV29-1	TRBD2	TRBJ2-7	TGCAGCGTTGAAGATGGGAGCGGGGGCTACGAGCAGTACTTC	CSVEDGSGGYEQYF
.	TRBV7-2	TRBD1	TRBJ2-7	TGTGCCAGCAGCTTCCTTGGACAGGGCACCTACGAGCAGTACTTC	CASSFLGQGTYEQYF
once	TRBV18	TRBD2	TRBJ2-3	TGTGCCAGCTCACCAACCGGGACTAGCGGGAGGGCCACTTCAGATACGCAGTATTTT	CASSPTGTSGRATSDTQYF
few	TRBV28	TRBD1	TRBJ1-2	TGTGCCAGCCTAAGTCTTTGGGACAGGAGAAACTATGGCTACACCTTC	CASLSLWDRRNYGYTF
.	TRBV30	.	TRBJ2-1	TGTGCCTGGAGTCCCACGGTTGAGCAGTTCTTC	CAWSPTVEQFF
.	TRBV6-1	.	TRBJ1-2	TGTGCCAGCAGTGAACAGGGGCCGACCGCCAATTATGGCTACACCTTC	CASSEQGPTANYGYTF
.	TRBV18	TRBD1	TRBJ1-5	TGTGCCAGCTCACCACCCCAGGGGGCAGGTCAGCCCCAGCATTTT	CASSPPQGAGQPQHF
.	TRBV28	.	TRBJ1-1	TGTGCCAGCAGTTCCCCGGGGGGCGGCACTGAAGCTTTCTTT	CASSSPGGGTEAFF
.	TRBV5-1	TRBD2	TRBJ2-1	TGCGCCAGTACCCTAGCGGGAGGGCCCGTTGAGCAGTTCTTC	CASTLAGGPVEQFF
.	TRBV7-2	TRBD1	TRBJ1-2	TGTGCCAGCAGCTTGGACAGGGTGTCTGGCTACACCTTC	CASSLDRVSGYTF
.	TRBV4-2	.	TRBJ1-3	TGTGCCAGCAGCCGCGGAAGGGGCGTACTCTCTGGAAACACCATATATTTT	CASSRGRGVLSGNTIYF
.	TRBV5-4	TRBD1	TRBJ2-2	TGTGCCAGCAGCCCACGGACAGGGATCACCGGGGAGCTGTTTTTT	CASSPRTGITGELFF
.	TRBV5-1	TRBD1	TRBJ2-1	TGCGCCAGCAGCCCCGGGACAGGGGACAATGAGCAGTTCTTC	CASSPGTGDNEQFF
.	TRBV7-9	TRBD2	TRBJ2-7	TGTGCCAGCAGCTCTACTAGCGGGAGGATCGAGCAGTACTTC	CASSSTSGRIEQYF
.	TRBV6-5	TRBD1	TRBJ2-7	TGTGCCAGCAGATTGACAGGGAACTCCCTCGGGGAGCAGTACTTC	CASRLTGNSLGEQYF
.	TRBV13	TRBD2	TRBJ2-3	TGTGCCAGCAGCTCTTTAGGACTAGCGGGCACTTTAACTAGCACAGATACGCAGTATTTT	CASSSLGLAGTLTSTDTQYF
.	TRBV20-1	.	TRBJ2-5	TGCAGTGCTAGTTTGGGTCCGCGGGAGACCCAGTACTTC	CSASLGPRETQYF
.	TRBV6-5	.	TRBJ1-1	TGTGCCAGCAAACCGAACTGGGGCACTGAAACAGCTTTCTTT	CASKPNWGTETAFF
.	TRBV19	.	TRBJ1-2	TGTGCCAGTACCTTTGGGGGGGCGCGTTATGGCTACACCTTC	CASTFGGARYGYTF
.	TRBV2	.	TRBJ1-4	TGTGCCAGCAGTGATACTCCTCCTAATGAAAAACTGTTTTTT	CASSDTPPNEKLFF
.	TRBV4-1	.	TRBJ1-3	TGCGCCAGCAGCCAAGAAGTGGTCAGCTCTGGAAACACCATATATTTT	CASSQEVVSSGNTIYF
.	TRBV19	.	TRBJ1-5	TGTGCCAGTAGTATGGCCCTGCAGGGTAACAATCAGCCCCAGCATTTT	CASSMALQGNNQPQHF
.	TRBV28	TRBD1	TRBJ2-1	TGTGCCAGCAAAGAAGGGGGCTGGAATGAGCAGTTCTTC	CASKEGGWNEQFF
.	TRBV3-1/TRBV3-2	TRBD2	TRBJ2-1	TGTGCCAGCAGCTCGGGGGGATGGGATGAGCAGTTCTTC	CASSSGGWDEQFF
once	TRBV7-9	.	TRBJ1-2	TGTGCCAGCAGCTCAGGGGCTAACTATGGCTACACCTTC	CASSSGANYGYTF
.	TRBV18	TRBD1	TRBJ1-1	TGTGCCAGCTCATCCTCATTTGGACAGGGCTCTGAAGCTTTCTTT	CASSSSFGQGSEAFF
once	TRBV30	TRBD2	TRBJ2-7	TGTGCCTGGTCTGACACATTGACTAGCGGGAGGTACGAGCAGTACTTC	CAWSDTLTSGRYEQYF
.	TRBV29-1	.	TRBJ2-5	TGCAGCGTTGAGGATTTGCCCAACGGGGCCCAGTACTTC	CSVEDLPNGAQYF
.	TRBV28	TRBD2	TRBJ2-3	TGTGCCAGCAGTTCGCCTAGCGGGAGGGGGGATACGCAGTATTTT	CASSSPSGRGDTQYF
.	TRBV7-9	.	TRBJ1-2	TGTGCCAGCGTCTCGGGGGGTAGAGGCTACACCTTC	CASVSGGRGYTF
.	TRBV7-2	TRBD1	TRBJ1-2	TGTGCCAGCAGCCGCCGGATGGAGGGGGCGGGTGGCTACACCTTC	CASSRRMEGAGGYTF
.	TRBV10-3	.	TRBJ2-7	TGTGCCATCAACAATAAACAGGGTTACGAGCAGTACTTC	CAINNKQGYEQYF
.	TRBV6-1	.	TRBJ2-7	TGTGCCAGCAGTGAAGCGGGACTGAGCTCCTACGAGCAGTACTTC	CASSEAGLSSYEQYF
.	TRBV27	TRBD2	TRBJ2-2	TGTGCCAGTGGTTTCGGGACTACCGGCGCCGGGGAGCTGTTTTTT	CASGFGTTGAGELFF
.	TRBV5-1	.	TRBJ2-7	TGCGCCAGCAGCCGCGGGGTAGAATACTCCTACGAGCAGTACTTC	CASSRGVEYSYEQYF
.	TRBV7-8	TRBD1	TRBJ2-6	TGTGCCAGCAGCCCAGGGACAGGGCGTCCTGGGGCCAACGTCCTGACTTTC	CASSPGTGRPGANVLTF
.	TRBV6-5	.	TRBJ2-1	TGTGCCAGCAGTCGGAGACTAGTTGAGGTGTTCTTC	CASSRRLVEVFF
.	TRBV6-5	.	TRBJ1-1	TGTGCCAGCAGTTACTTTTTCCAGAACACTGAAGCTTTCTTT	CASSYFFQNTEAFF
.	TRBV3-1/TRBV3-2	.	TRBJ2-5	TGTGCCAGCAGGGCCTTGGAGCTCCAAGAGACCCAGTACTTC	CASRALELQETQYF
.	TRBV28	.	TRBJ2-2	TGTGCCAGCAGTGGTTATGAGGGAAGAACCGGGGAGCTGTTTTTT	CASSGYEGRTGELFF
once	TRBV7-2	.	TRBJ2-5	TGTGCCAGCAGCCTGCAGGGGCCCGGGGTATTGGTTGACCAGTACTTC	CASSLQGPGVLVDQYF
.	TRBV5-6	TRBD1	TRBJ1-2	TGTGCCAGCAGCCTACAGGGGCTCGATAACTATGGCTACACCTTC	CASSLQGLDNYGYTF
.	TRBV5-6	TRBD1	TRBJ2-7	TGTGCCAGCAGTCCTGGGGGGACAGGGATGACCTACGAGCAGTACTTC	CASSPGGTGMTYEQYF